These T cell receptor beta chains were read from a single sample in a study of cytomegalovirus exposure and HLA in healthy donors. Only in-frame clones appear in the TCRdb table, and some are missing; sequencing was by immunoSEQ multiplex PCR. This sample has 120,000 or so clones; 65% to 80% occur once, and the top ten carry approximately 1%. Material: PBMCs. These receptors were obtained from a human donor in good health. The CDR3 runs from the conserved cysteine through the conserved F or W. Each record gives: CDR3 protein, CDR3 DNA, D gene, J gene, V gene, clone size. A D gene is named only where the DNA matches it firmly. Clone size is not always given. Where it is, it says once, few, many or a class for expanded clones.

cdr3_aa: CASSPQTGAAFF; cdr3_nt: TGCGCCAGCAGCCCTCAGACAGGGGCAGCTTTCTTT; d_call: TRBD1; j_call: TRBJ1-1; v_call: TRBV4-1; clone_size: NA
cdr3_aa: CASRTGGAYGYTF; cdr3_nt: TGTGCCAGCAGGACAGGGGGCGCGTATGGCTACACCTTC; d_call: TRBD1; j_call: TRBJ1-2; v_call: TRBV28; clone_size: NA
cdr3_aa: CASSQTGTGGSGELFF; cdr3_nt: TGTGCCAGCAGCCAAACCGGGACAGGGGGCAGCGGGGAGCTGTTTTTT; d_call: TRBD1; j_call: TRBJ2-2; v_call: TRBV4-2; clone_size: NA
cdr3_aa: CASSVTAGANHYEQYF; cdr3_nt: TGTGCCAGCAGCGTAACGGCGGGGGCCAACCACTACGAGCAGTACTTC; d_call: NA; j_call: TRBJ2-7; v_call: TRBV9; clone_size: NA
cdr3_aa: CASRRGTAGNTIYF; cdr3_nt: TGTGCCAGCAGAAGAGGGACAGCTGGAAACACCATATATTTT; d_call: TRBD1; j_call: TRBJ1-3; v_call: TRBV25-1; clone_size: NA
cdr3_aa: CASKNGESSYNEQFF; cdr3_nt: TGTGCCAGCAAAAACGGGGAGAGCTCCTACAATGAGCAGTTCTTC; d_call: NA; j_call: TRBJ2-1; v_call: TRBV7-8; clone_size: NA
cdr3_aa: CATALNKAGVTGELFF; cdr3_nt: TGTGCCACCGCATTAAATAAAGCGGGGGTTACCGGGGAGCTGTTTTTT; d_call: TRBD2; j_call: TRBJ2-2; v_call: TRBV10-3; clone_size: NA
cdr3_aa: CSVATGTGVSAFF; cdr3_nt: TGCAGCGTCGCTACCGGGACAGGGGTGAGTGCTTTCTTT; d_call: TRBD1; j_call: TRBJ1-1; v_call: TRBV29-1; clone_size: once
cdr3_aa: CASSLEAGGGTDTQYF; cdr3_nt: TGCGCCAGCAGCTTGGAAGCGGGGGGTGGCACAGATACGCAGTATTTT; d_call: TRBD2; j_call: TRBJ2-3; v_call: TRBV5-1; clone_size: NA
cdr3_aa: CASSHALGTGGGDEQYF; cdr3_nt: TGCGCCAGCAGCCACGCCCTCGGGACAGGAGGTGGAGACGAGCAGTACTTC; d_call: TRBD1; j_call: TRBJ2-7; v_call: TRBV4-1; clone_size: NA
cdr3_aa: CASSNGWGERTYEQYF; cdr3_nt: TGCGCCAGCAGTAACGGTTGGGGCGAACGAACCTACGAGCAGTACTTC; d_call: NA; j_call: TRBJ2-7; v_call: TRBV10-1; clone_size: once
cdr3_aa: CASRRGQANYEQYF; cdr3_nt: TGTGCCAGCAGACGGGGACAGGCTAACTACGAGCAGTACTTC; d_call: TRBD1; j_call: TRBJ2-7; v_call: TRBV6-5; clone_size: NA
cdr3_aa: CASSLVAGRQETQYF; cdr3_nt: TGTGCCAGCAGCTTGGTAGCGGGAAGACAAGAGACCCAGTACTTC; d_call: TRBD2; j_call: TRBJ2-5; v_call: TRBV5-5; clone_size: NA
cdr3_aa: CASSRVEVTEAFF; cdr3_nt: TGTGCCAGCAGCAGGGTTGAGGTCACTGAAGCTTTCTTT; d_call: NA; j_call: TRBJ1-1; v_call: TRBV6-1; clone_size: NA
cdr3_aa: CSAWGGTDTQYF; cdr3_nt: TGCAGCGCTTGGGGGGGCACAGATACGCAGTATTTT; d_call: NA; j_call: TRBJ2-3; v_call: TRBV29-1; clone_size: NA
cdr3_aa: CASSFGSGPTGDTQYF; cdr3_nt: TGTGCCAGCAGCTTCGGTAGCGGACCTACCGGAGATACGCAGTATTTT; d_call: NA; j_call: TRBJ2-3; v_call: TRBV7-2; clone_size: NA
cdr3_aa: CASSETVGGGWSTDTQYF; cdr3_nt: TGTGCCAGCAGTGAAACTGTGGGCGGGGGGTGGAGCACAGATACGCAGTATTTT; d_call: TRBD2; j_call: TRBJ2-3; v_call: TRBV6-1; clone_size: NA
cdr3_aa: CASSTGWTGKKLFF; cdr3_nt: TGTGCCAGCAGCACAGGGTGGACAGGCAAAAAACTGTTTTTT; d_call: TRBD1; j_call: TRBJ1-4; v_call: TRBV11-2; clone_size: NA
cdr3_aa: CSVDSQGILGYTF; cdr3_nt: TGCAGCGTTGATAGCCAGGGAATTTTAGGCTACACCTTC; d_call: NA; j_call: TRBJ1-2; v_call: TRBV29-1; clone_size: NA
cdr3_aa: CAIRGAYEQYF; cdr3_nt: TGTGCCATCAGAGGGGCCTACGAGCAGTACTTC; d_call: NA; j_call: TRBJ2-7; v_call: TRBV10-3; clone_size: NA
cdr3_aa: CASSSPQGAFSEQFF; cdr3_nt: TGTGCCAGCAGCTCCCCCCAGGGGGCGTTCAGTGAGCAGTTCTTC; d_call: NA; j_call: TRBJ2-1; v_call: TRBV21-1; clone_size: NA
cdr3_aa: CASSDGYQETQYF; cdr3_nt: TGTGCCAGCAGTGACGGGTACCAAGAGACCCAGTACTTC; d_call: NA; j_call: TRBJ2-5; v_call: TRBV2; clone_size: NA
cdr3_aa: CASSLRVASGGANDNEQFF; cdr3_nt: TGTGCCAGCAGCCTTCGTGTTGCTAGCGGGGGGGCGAACGACAATGAGCAGTTCTTC; d_call: TRBD2; j_call: TRBJ2-1; v_call: TRBV28; clone_size: NA
cdr3_aa: CASSLGGGLASETQYF; cdr3_nt: TGTGCCAGCAGCTTAGGGGGGGGACTAGCGTCGGAGACCCAGTACTTC; d_call: TRBD2; j_call: TRBJ2-5; v_call: TRBV7-2; clone_size: NA
cdr3_aa: CASSLVTSGGPGELFF; cdr3_nt: TGCGCCAGCAGCTTGGTTACTAGCGGGGGCCCCGGGGAGCTGTTTTTT; d_call: TRBD2; j_call: TRBJ2-2; v_call: TRBV5-1; clone_size: NA
cdr3_aa: CASRESGDDMYGYTF; cdr3_nt: TGCGCCAGCAGGGAATCGGGGGACGATATGTATGGCTACACCTTC; d_call: NA; j_call: TRBJ1-2; v_call: TRBV5-1; clone_size: once
cdr3_aa: CASTSGAGGYTF; cdr3_nt: TGCGCCAGCACTTCAGGGGCCGGGGGCTACACCTTC; d_call: NA; j_call: TRBJ1-2; v_call: TRBV5-1; clone_size: NA
cdr3_aa: CASRDQGAAGNTIYF; cdr3_nt: TGTGCCAGCAGGGATCAGGGGGCGGCCGGAAACACCATATATTTT; d_call: TRBD1; j_call: TRBJ1-3; v_call: TRBV25-1; clone_size: NA
cdr3_aa: CASRHRGAGGAYNEQFF; cdr3_nt: TGTGCCAGCAGACATCGGGGGGCCGGGGGGGCCTACAATGAGCAGTTCTTC; d_call: TRBD2; j_call: TRBJ2-1; v_call: TRBV25-1; clone_size: NA
cdr3_aa: CASSLEQVGYTF; cdr3_nt: TGTGCCAGCAGCTTGGAGCAAGTGGGCTACACCTTC; d_call: NA; j_call: TRBJ1-2; v_call: TRBV5-4; clone_size: NA
cdr3_aa: CASSPAGGNEKLFF; cdr3_nt: TGTGCCAGCTCACCCGCAGGGGGTAATGAAAAACTGTTTTTT; d_call: TRBD1; j_call: TRBJ1-4; v_call: TRBV18; clone_size: NA
cdr3_aa: CASSLGQVSTDTQYF; cdr3_nt: TGTGCCAGCAGCTTGGGACAGGTTAGCACAGATACGCAGTATTTT; d_call: NA; j_call: TRBJ2-3; v_call: TRBV5-4; clone_size: NA
cdr3_aa: CASSVLGVSNEKLFF; cdr3_nt: TGTGCCAGCAGCGTACTAGGGGTGTCTAATGAAAAACTGTTTTTT; d_call: NA; j_call: TRBJ1-4; v_call: TRBV9; clone_size: NA
cdr3_aa: CASSPVSGGRSQYF; cdr3_nt: TGTGCCAGCTCACCAGTAAGCGGGGGGCGATCGCAGTATTTT; d_call: TRBD2; j_call: TRBJ2-3; v_call: TRBV18; clone_size: NA
cdr3_aa: CASKLAPPYGYTF; cdr3_nt: TGTGCCAGCAAGTTAGCCCCCCCCTATGGCTACACCTTC; d_call: NA; j_call: TRBJ1-2; v_call: TRBV27; clone_size: NA
cdr3_aa: CASSSQASGNTIYF; cdr3_nt: TGTGCCAGCAGCTCACAGGCTTCTGGAAACACCATATATTTT; d_call: NA; j_call: TRBJ1-3; v_call: TRBV5-4; clone_size: NA
cdr3_aa: CAISESVDNQPQHF; cdr3_nt: TGTGCCATCAGTGAATCGGTCGACAATCAGCCCCAGCATTTT; d_call: NA; j_call: TRBJ1-5; v_call: TRBV10-3; clone_size: few
cdr3_aa: CSVDRGLNGYTF; cdr3_nt: TGCAGCGTCGACAGGGGACTTAACGGCTACACCTTC; d_call: TRBD1; j_call: TRBJ1-2; v_call: TRBV29-1; clone_size: NA
cdr3_aa: CASSKGGSNQNTEAFF; cdr3_nt: TGTGCCAGCAGCAAAGGAGGATCCAATCAAAACACTGAAGCTTTCTTT; d_call: NA; j_call: TRBJ1-1; v_call: TRBV21-1; clone_size: NA
cdr3_aa: CASSLAGGGSPLHF; cdr3_nt: TGTGCCAGCAGCTTGGCAGGAGGCGGTTCACCCCTCCACTTT; d_call: NA; j_call: TRBJ1-6; v_call: TRBV5-4; clone_size: NA
cdr3_aa: CASSVEQAPDTQYF; cdr3_nt: TGCGCCAGCAGTGTAGAACAGGCCCCAGATACGCAGTATTTT; d_call: NA; j_call: TRBJ2-3; v_call: TRBV10-1; clone_size: NA
cdr3_aa: CASSLSRWTGQTNYNEQFF; cdr3_nt: TGTGCCAGCAGTTTATCGCGGTGGACGGGACAGACGAATTACAATGAGCAGTTCTTC; d_call: TRBD1; j_call: TRBJ2-1; v_call: TRBV27; clone_size: NA
cdr3_aa: CASFAEVGAFF; cdr3_nt: TGTGCCAGCTTCGCCGAGGTTGGAGCTTTCTTT; d_call: NA; j_call: TRBJ1-1; v_call: TRBV6-5; clone_size: NA
cdr3_aa: CASSHPGQAINTIYF; cdr3_nt: TGTGCCAGCTCACACCCTGGACAGGCTATAAACACCATATATTTT; d_call: TRBD1; j_call: TRBJ1-3; v_call: TRBV18; clone_size: NA
cdr3_aa: CASSLAISYEQYF; cdr3_nt: TGTGCCAGCAGCTTAGCTATCTCCTACGAGCAGTACTTC; d_call: NA; j_call: TRBJ2-7; v_call: TRBV11-2; clone_size: NA
cdr3_aa: CASSTGLAGVQETQYF; cdr3_nt: TGTGCCAGCAGCACGGGACTAGCGGGGGTTCAAGAGACCCAGTACTTC; d_call: TRBD2; j_call: TRBJ2-5; v_call: TRBV5-4; clone_size: NA
cdr3_aa: CASSNVPGSESHGAFF; cdr3_nt: TGCGCCAGCAGCAACGTCCCGGGGTCAGAAAGTCACGGGGCTTTCTTT; d_call: NA; j_call: TRBJ1-1; v_call: TRBV4-1; clone_size: NA
cdr3_aa: CASKRTVYNEQFF; cdr3_nt: TGTGCCAGCAAACGGACAGTGTACAATGAGCAGTTCTTC; d_call: NA; j_call: TRBJ2-1; v_call: TRBV6-1; clone_size: NA
cdr3_aa: CASSFQENTEAFF; cdr3_nt: TGTGCCAGCAGCTTTCAGGAGAACACTGAAGCTTTCTTT; d_call: NA; j_call: TRBJ1-1; v_call: TRBV5-6; clone_size: NA
cdr3_aa: CASSIRRAAVNNQPQHF; cdr3_nt: TGTGCCAGTAGTATACGGAGAGCGGCAGTTAACAATCAGCCCCAGCATTTT; d_call: NA; j_call: TRBJ1-5; v_call: TRBV19; clone_size: NA
cdr3_aa: CSVADRDTEAFF; cdr3_nt: TGCAGCGTGGCGGACAGGGACACTGAAGCTTTCTTT; d_call: TRBD1; j_call: TRBJ1-1; v_call: TRBV29-1; clone_size: NA
cdr3_aa: CASSLVSFLPSSYEQYF; cdr3_nt: TGTGCCAGCAGCTTAGTCAGTTTCCTCCCCAGCTCCTACGAGCAGTACTTC; d_call: NA; j_call: TRBJ2-7; v_call: TRBV11-2; clone_size: NA
cdr3_aa: CASSLSAVTNEKLFF; cdr3_nt: TGTGCCAGCAGTTTATCAGCGGTAACTAATGAAAAACTGTTTTTT; d_call: NA; j_call: TRBJ1-4; v_call: TRBV27; clone_size: NA
cdr3_aa: CSVDEGANEKLFF; cdr3_nt: TGCAGCGTTGATGAGGGGGCTAATGAAAAACTGTTTTTT; d_call: NA; j_call: TRBJ1-4; v_call: TRBV29-1; clone_size: NA
cdr3_aa: CASSFPGLAGETQYF; cdr3_nt: TGTGCCAGCAGCTTTCCCGGACTAGCGGGAGAGACCCAGTACTTC; d_call: TRBD2; j_call: TRBJ2-5; v_call: TRBV7-9; clone_size: NA
cdr3_aa: CASSLNRGTDTQYF; cdr3_nt: TGTGCCAGCAGCTTAAATCGTGGCACAGATACGCAGTATTTT; d_call: NA; j_call: TRBJ2-3; v_call: TRBV7-6; clone_size: NA